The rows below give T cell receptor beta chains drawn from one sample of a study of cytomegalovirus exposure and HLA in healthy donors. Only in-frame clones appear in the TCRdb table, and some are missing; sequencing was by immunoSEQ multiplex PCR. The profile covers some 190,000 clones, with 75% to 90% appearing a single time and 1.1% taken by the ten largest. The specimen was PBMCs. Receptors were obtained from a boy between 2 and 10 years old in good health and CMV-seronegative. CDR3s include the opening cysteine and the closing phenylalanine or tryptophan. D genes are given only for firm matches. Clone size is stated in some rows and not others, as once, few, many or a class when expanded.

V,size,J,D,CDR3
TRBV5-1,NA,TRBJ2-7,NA,CASSLTGSGYEQYF
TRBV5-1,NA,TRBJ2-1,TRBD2,CASRPGLAGAFEQFF
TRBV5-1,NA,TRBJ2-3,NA,CASSLEGTLTDTQYF
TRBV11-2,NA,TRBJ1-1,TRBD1,CASSFAGTGKTEAFF
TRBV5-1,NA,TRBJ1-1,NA,CASSLATSGQNEAFF
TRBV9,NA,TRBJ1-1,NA,CASSVGGGGRAEAFF
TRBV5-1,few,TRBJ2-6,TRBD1,CASSLGQGRNSGANVLTF
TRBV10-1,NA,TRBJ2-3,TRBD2,CASGRGGSTDTQYF
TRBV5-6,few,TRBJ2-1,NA,CASSTRGGNYNEQFF
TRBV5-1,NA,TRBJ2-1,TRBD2,CASTLASGGNEQFF
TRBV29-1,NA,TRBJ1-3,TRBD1,CSGRDRAGNTIYF
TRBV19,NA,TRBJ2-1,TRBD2,CASSQWEGRDEQFF
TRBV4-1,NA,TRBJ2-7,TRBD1,CASSQVLGQGAYEQYF
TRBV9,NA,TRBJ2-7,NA,CASSVGQEPYEQYF
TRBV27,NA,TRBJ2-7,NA,CASSPGTPRGLGQYF
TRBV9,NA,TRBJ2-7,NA,CASSVSAGPSISYEQYF
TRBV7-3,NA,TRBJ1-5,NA,CASSFDFTAGKGGASNQPQHF
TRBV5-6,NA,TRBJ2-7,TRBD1,CASSLQGVAREQYF
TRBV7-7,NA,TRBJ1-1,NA,CASSLERNTEAFF
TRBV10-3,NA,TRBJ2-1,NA,CAGRHGQYANEQFF
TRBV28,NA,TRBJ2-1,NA,CASSFGGIGYEQFF
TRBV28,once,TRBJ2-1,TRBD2,CASSSGLAGSYNEQFF
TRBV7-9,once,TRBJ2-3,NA,CSSSRPGTQNTDTQYF
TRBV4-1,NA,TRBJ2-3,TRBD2,CASSRLASTSGSTDTQYF
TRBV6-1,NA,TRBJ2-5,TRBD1,CASRIDRGLETQYF
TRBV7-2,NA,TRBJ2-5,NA,CASGWASQETQYF
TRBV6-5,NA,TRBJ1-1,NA,CASGRSTEAFF
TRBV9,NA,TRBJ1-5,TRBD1,CASSVWDRPNQPQHF
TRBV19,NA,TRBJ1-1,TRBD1,CASSHGQGAAEAFF
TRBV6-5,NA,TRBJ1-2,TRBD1,CASSYADRAYYGYTF
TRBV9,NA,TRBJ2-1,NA,CASSVADGALQGEQFF
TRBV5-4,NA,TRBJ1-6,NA,CASSFSSYNSPLHF
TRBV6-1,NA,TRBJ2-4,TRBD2,CASSGLAGLNIQYF
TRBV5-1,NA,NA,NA,CASSPQGAYEQYF
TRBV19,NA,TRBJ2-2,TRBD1,CASRNSGTGFTGELFF
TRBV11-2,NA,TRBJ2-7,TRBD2,CASSFVLAGVEQYF
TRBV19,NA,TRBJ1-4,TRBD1,CASSSQSRGLGTNEKLFF
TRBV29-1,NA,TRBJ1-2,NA,CSVVGQSSTEGYTF
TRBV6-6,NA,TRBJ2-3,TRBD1,CASSYPTGGVADTQYF
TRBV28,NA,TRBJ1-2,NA,CASSLGGNYGYTF
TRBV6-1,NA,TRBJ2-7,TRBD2,CASRPGLAAYEQYF
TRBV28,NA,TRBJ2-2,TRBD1,CASRQGAPAGELFF
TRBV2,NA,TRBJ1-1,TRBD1,CAIVTGAMKDGTVAFF
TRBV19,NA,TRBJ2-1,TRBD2,CASSRTSGSKGNEQFF
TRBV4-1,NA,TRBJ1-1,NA,CASSRGENTEAFF
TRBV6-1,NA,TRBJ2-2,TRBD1,CASSLDRGLVGELFF
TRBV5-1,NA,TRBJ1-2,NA,CASSDSTNYGYTF
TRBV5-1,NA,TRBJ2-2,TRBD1,CASRPGQLNTGELFF
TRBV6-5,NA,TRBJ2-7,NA,CASTRPGLLGEQYF
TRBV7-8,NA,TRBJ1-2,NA,CASSLRGTPVYGYTF
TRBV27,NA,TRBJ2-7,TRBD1,CASSTRGTGPYEQYF
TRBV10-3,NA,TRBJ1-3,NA,CAISEPRGTTIYF